Each of the 11 T cell receptor beta chains below was sequenced from the same sample in a study of blood T cell repertoires in COVID-19. Here immunoSEQ multiplex PCR was the method, and the copy in TCRdb shows in-frame clones only, minus some. The data show roughly 200,000 clones, about 77% seen once. What was sequenced was peripheral blood. All receptors derive from a woman aged 80 or over with active or convalescent COVID-19.

The chain links TRBV6-5 to TRBJ2-7; 8 bases agree with TRBD1. Trimming took 7 bases from V and 7 from J; bases not matched to a gene: 15. From germline, CDR1 is MNHEY and CDR2 SVGAGI. This CDR3 region has 15 residues. The CDR3 here is CASTFSGQAFIEQYF. DNA for the CDR3: TGTGCCAGCACTTTTTCGGGACAGGCATTCATAGAGCAGTACTTC.

Only one count was recorded for this clone. V and J are TRBV29-1 and TRBJ1-1; 7 bases map to TRBD1. CDR3 length: 13 residues. J lost 1 base, V lost 7 bases, and 6 bases had no gene match. Germline V gene sequence: CDR1 SQVTM, CDR2 ANQGSEA. Here the CDR3 reads CSAAGQANTEAFF. The DNA of the CDR3 is TGCAGCGCAGCCGGACAGGCGAACACTGAAGCTTTCTTT.

Concerning this clone itself: The sample carries other DNA sequences with the same CDR3. J is TRBJ1-2 and V is TRBV12-3 or TRBV12-4, with 7 nucleotides matching TRBD1. The CDR3 has 11 residues. V dropped 6 bases and J dropped 5; count of bases not matched to a gene: 0. This CDR3 reads CASSRGYGYTF. Written as DNA, the CDR3 is TGTGCCAGCAGCAGGGGGTATGGCTACACCTTC.

This clone has a single count. V usage is TRBV28 and J usage is TRBJ1-2; TRBD1 matches at 9 bases. Germline V gives CDR1 MDHEN, CDR2 SYDVKM. Trimming cost V 6 bases and J 0 bases; bases outside gene matches: 5. There are 15 residues in the CDR3. CDR3 amino acids: CASRGTGKANYGYTF. DNA for the CDR3: TGTGCCAGCAGGGGGACAGGGAAAGCTAACTATGGCTACACCTTC.

The chain recombines TRBV5-1 with TRBJ1-4; 10 bases fit TRBD1. CDR3 length: 18 residues. J lost 2 bases, V lost 0 bases, and 7 bases had no gene match. CDR1 is SGHRS and CDR2 is YFSETQ in the germline V gene. The chain's CDR3 is CASSLVADRGATNEKLFF. CDR3 bases: TGCGCCAGCAGCTTGGTCGCGGACAGGGGGGCCACTAATGAAAAACTGTTTTTT.

This CDR3 reads CASSVTATNEKLFF. CDR3 coding DNA: TGTGCCAGTAGTGTGACTGCAACTAATGAAAAACTGTTTTTT. The chain is built from TRBV19 and TRBJ1-4; no reliable D call. Trimming removed 5 bases at V and 0 bases at J, with 7 bases between. There are 14 residues in the CDR3. The germline gives CDR1 LNHDA, CDR2 SQIVND (reference sequence).

The gene calls are TRBV7-2 and TRBJ2-5, with D possibly TRBD2 on 5 matching bases. This CDR3 has 14 amino acids. Germline values: CDR1 SGHTA, CDR2 FQGNSA. V dropped 1 base and J dropped 5 bases, with 11 bases sitting between them. The CDR3 nucleotides read TGTGCCAGCAGCTTAGGGTTCGGGATGGAGACCCAGTACTTC. Its protein is CASSLGFGMETQYF.

Only a few counts were recorded for this clone. The V and J genes are TRBV5-1 and TRBJ2-7; TRBD1 matches 10 bases. V lost 1 base to trimming and J lost 0 bases; unmatched junction nucleotides: 4. The CDR3 loop spans 16 amino acids. Germline assignment: CDR1 SGHRS and CDR2 YFSETQ. The CDR3 DNA reads as TGCGCCAGCAGCTTGTTAGGGGACAGGGGCTCCTACGAGCAGTACTTC. Its translation: CASSLLGDRGSYEQYF.

The chain recombines TRBV12-3 or TRBV12-4 with TRBJ1-2; tentative D call: TRBD1 (6 bases). The CDR3 runs 13 residues. V dropped 6 bases and J dropped 8 bases, with 16 bases sitting between them. CDR3 residues: CASSVTSRGGYTF. DNA of the CDR3: TGTGCCAGCAGCGTAACATCCAGGGGAGGCTACACCTTC.

The V call is TRBV27, the J call TRBJ1-5; 7 bases match TRBD1. Trimming at V came to 7 bases and at J to 4 bases, leaving 10 bases not matched to a gene. Germline CDR1 and CDR2: MNHEY and SMNVEV (reference sequence). There are 15 residues in the CDR3. The CDR3 protein is CASKEKTGTNQPQHF. CDR3 bases: TGTGCCAGCAAGGAAAAGACAGGGACGAATCAGCCCCAGCATTTT.

The genes are TRBV5-1 and TRBJ2-2; 8 bases line up with TRBD1. The J segment lost 4 bases and the V segment lost 2 bases, leaving 7 bases of the junction unmatched. This CDR3 is 16 amino acids long. Looked up from germline, CDR1 is SGHRS and CDR2 is YFSETQ. The CDR3 region is CASSLGPGQGTGELFF. Written as DNA, the CDR3 is TGCGCCAGCAGCTTAGGTCCAGGACAGGGCACCGGGGAGCTGTTTTTT.